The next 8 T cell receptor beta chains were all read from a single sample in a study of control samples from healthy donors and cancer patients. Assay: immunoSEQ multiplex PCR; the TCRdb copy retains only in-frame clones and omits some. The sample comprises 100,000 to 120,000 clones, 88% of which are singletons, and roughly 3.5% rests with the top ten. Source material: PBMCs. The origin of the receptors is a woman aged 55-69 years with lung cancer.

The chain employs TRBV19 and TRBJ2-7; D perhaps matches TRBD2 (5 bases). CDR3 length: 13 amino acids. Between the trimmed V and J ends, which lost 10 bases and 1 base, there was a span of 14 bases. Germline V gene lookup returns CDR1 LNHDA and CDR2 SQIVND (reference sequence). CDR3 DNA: TGTGCCACTCAAAGGGAGTGGTCCTACGAGCAGTACTTC. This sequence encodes CATQREWSYEQYF.

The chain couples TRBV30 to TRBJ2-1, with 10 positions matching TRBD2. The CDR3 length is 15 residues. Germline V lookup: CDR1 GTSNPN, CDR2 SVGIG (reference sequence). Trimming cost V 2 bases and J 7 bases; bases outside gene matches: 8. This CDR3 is CAWSTLAGVGNEQFF. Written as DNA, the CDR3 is TGTGCCTGGAGTACCCTAGCGGGAGTTGGGAATGAGCAGTTCTTC.

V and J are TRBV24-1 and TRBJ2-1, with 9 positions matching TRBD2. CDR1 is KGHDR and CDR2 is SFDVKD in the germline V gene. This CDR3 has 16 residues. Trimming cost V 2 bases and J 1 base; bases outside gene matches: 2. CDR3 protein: CATSDSLAGSYNEQFF. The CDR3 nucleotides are TGTGCCACCAGTGATTCTCTAGCGGGATCCTACAATGAGCAGTTCTTC.

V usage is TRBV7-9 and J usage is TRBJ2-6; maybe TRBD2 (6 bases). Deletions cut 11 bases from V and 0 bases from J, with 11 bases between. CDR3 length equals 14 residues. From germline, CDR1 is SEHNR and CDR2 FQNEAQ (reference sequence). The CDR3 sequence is CAPGGRSGANVLTF. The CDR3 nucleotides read TGTGCCCCCGGAGGGCGCTCTGGGGCCAACGTCCTGACTTTC. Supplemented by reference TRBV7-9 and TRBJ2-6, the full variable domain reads DTGVSQNPRHKITKRGQNVTFRCDPISEHNRLYWYRQTLGQGPEFLTYFQNEAQLEKSRLLSDRFSAERPKGSFSTLEIQRTEQGDSAMYLCAPGGRSGANVLTFGAGSRLTVL.

In DNA form, the CDR3 reads TGTGCCAGTAGTAATGGCGAGCCGATCGATAACTATGGCTACACCTTC. Translating gives CASSNGEPIDNYGYTF. The rearrangement joins TRBV19 to TRBJ1-2; D remains ambiguous. Germline V gene data show CDR1 as LNHDA and CDR2 as SQIVND (reference sequence). The V end lost 4 bases, the J end lost 1 base, and 16 bases lay between the germline ends. This CDR3 has 16 residues.

The CDR3 DNA is TGTGCCATCAGTACAGGATCATCTCAGCCCCAGCATTTT. Translated, it gives CAISTGSSQPQHF. The chain employs TRBV10-3 and TRBJ1-5; D might be TRBD1 (5 bases). The CDR3 is 13 residues long. Trimming took off 5 bases at V and 6 bases at J, with 11 bases between the two ends. The V gene's germline CDR1 is ENHRY and CDR2 SYGVKD.

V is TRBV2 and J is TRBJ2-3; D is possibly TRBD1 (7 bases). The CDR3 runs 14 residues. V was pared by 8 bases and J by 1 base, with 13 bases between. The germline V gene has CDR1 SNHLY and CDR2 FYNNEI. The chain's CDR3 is CASPGRGGTDTQYF. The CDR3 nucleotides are TGTGCCAGCCCGGGCAGGGGGGGCACAGATACGCAGTATTTT.

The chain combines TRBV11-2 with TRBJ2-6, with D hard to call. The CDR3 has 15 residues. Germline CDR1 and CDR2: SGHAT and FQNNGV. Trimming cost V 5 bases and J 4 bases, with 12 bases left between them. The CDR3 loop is CASSPAGSGANVLTF. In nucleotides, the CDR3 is TGTGCCAGCAGCCCCGCAGGTTCAGGGGCCAACGTCCTGACTTTC.